This T cell receptor (beta chain) was retrieved from a study of blood T cell repertoires in COVID-19. Study background: PBMCs, B-cell-depleted T cells, or T cells were the source of the cDNA or gDNA that made up the material.

Clones were sequenced by immunoSEQ multiplex PCR, and TCRdb holds only the in-frame ones, with some missing. The sample consists of around 290,000 clones, 80% to 95% of them appearing once. CDR1 and CDR2 from the germline V gene are SGHRS and YFSETQ. After removal of 3 bases from V and 0 bases from J, the junction contained 5 bases not matched to a gene. This CDR3 comprises 17 residues. In Seattle, patients joined the study during active infection and were tracked longitudinally. Sequenced: peripheral blood. J is TRBJ1-4 and V is TRBV5-1, with 10 positions matching TRBD1. The TCR sequence derives from a young woman with COVID-19, enrolled during active disease. Written as DNA, the CDR3 is TGCGCCAGCAGCTCCTGGACAGGGGGATCAACTAATGAAAAACTGTTTTTT. Translating gives CASSSWTGGSTNEKLFF.